This passage covers 4 T cell receptor beta chains from one sample sequenced in a study of shared clonotypes between healthy human individuals. Profiled with immunoSEQ multiplex PCR; TCRdb holds only in-frame clones, not every one. The sample lists more than 2 million clones, 95% occurring once. The specimen sequenced was naive CD4+ T cells sorted from blood. Noted subset: CD45RA+ positively selected. Receptors were obtained from a man younger than 35 in good health.

The CDR3 protein is CASSLGVNSPLHF. In DNA form, the CDR3 reads TGTGCCAGCAGCCTGGGGGTTAATTCACCCCTCCACTTT. The chain has TRBV11-3 and TRBJ1-6; the D gene is possibly TRBD1 (5 bases). Trimming stripped 5 bases from V and 6 bases from J, with 8 bases between. The CDR3 has 13 amino acids. Germline CDR1 reads SGHNT; CDR2 reads YENEEA.

The chain couples TRBV5-1 to TRBJ2-7; D not certain. The length of the CDR3 is 14 residues. Trimming cost V 5 bases and J 3 bases, with 15 bases left between them. Looked up from germline, CDR1 is SGHRS and CDR2 is YFSETQ. The CDR3 DNA reads as TGCGCCAGCAGACTGCAGGACGGATACTACGAGCAGTACTTC. It yields the protein CASRLQDGYYEQYF. Drawing the rest from reference TRBV5-1 and TRBJ2-7, the complete variable domain is KAGVTQTPRYLIKTRGQQVTLSCSPISGHRSVSWYQQTPGQGLQFLFEYFSETQRNKGNFPGRFSGRQFSNSRSEMNVSTLELGDSALYLCASRLQDGYYEQYFGPGTRLTVT.

The genes are TRBV20-1 and TRBJ2-1, with D possibly matching TRBD2 (5 bases). The CDR3 length is 11 residues. Trimming took off 4 bases at V and 8 bases at J, with 9 bases between the two ends. Germline V lookup: CDR1 DFQATT, CDR2 SNEGSKA (reference sequence). Here the CDR3 DNA reads TGCAGTGCTATCTCTAGCTATGAGCAGTTCTTC. This gives the protein CSAISSYEQFF.

J is TRBJ1-2 and V is TRBV11-2; no clear D. Germline V gene sequence: CDR1 SGHAT, CDR2 FQNNGV. This CDR3 region has 13 residues. The germline V and J ends were trimmed by 5 bases and 1 base, with 8 bases remaining between them. Here the CDR3 DNA reads TGTGCCAGCAGCCAACGATTTAACTATGGCTACACCTTC. It is translated as CASSQRFNYGYTF.